This T cell receptor (beta chain) is from a study of blood T cell repertoires in COVID-19. TCRdb's table, derived via immunoSEQ multiplex PCR, lists solely in-frame clones and lacks some. The sample has about 320,000 clones, approximately 85% seen once; the top ten hold around 7.2%. Trimming left V 8 bases short and J 0 bases short, with 15 bases between. Per germline, CDR1 SNHLY and CDR2 FYNNEI. The CDR3 has 15 amino acids. The sequenced sample consisted of peripheral blood. This clonotype was sampled from a human donor in a cohort sampled during active COVID-19. This sequence joins TRBV2 and TRBJ2-3, with D maybe TRBD2 (6 bases). The CDR3 loop is CASVPRSGSTDTQYF. Here the CDR3 DNA reads TGTGCCAGCGTCCCGCGTAGCGGAAGCACAGATACGCAGTATTTT.